The clone carrying this T cell receptor (beta chain) occurred once. Its specificity is not known. The data were taken from a study of cytomegalovirus exposure and HLA in healthy donors. Here immunoSEQ multiplex PCR was the method, and the copy in TCRdb shows in-frame clones only, minus some. The sample gives some 70,000 clones, more than 95% of which show up once; approximately 2.5% is in the top ten. The study, taken as a whole, reports: Three chains tied to CMV proved CMV antigen-specific in vitro.

Germline lookup yields CDR1 WSHSY and CDR2 SAAADI. The CDR3 covers 13 residues. V was clipped by 0 bases and J by 9 bases, with 9 bases between them. The receptor was isolated from a man younger than 30 in good health and CMV-seronegative. The sample comprised PBMCs. The V gene is TRBV10-2, the J gene TRBJ1-5; D remains ambiguous. The DNA for the CDR3 is TGCGCCAGCAGTGAGTCAAGAGTCGGGCCCCAGCATTTT. Encoded protein: CASSESRVGPQHF.